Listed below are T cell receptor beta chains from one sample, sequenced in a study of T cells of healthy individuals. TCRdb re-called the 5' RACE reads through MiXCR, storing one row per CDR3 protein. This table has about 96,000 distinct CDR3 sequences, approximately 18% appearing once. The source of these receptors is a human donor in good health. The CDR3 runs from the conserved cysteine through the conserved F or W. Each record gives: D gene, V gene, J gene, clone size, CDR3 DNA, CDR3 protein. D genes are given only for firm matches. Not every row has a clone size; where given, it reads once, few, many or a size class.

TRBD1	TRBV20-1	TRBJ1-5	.	TGCAGTGCCAGCGGGACAGCGAGAAGACAGCCCCAGCATTTT	CSASGTARRQPQHF
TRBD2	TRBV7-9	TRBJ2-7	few	TGTGCCAGCGCGCCGGGGGGTATCTACGAGCAGTACTTC	CASAPGGIYEQYF
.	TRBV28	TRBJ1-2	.	TGTGCCAGCAGTTTTGAGGCGATAAACTATGGCTACACCTTC	CASSFEAINYGYTF
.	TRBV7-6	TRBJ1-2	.	TGTGCCAGCAGCTCAAACAGGGACTATGGCTACACCTTC	CASSSNRDYGYTF
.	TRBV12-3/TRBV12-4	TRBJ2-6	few	TGTGCCAGCAGTTTTGAGGGCTCGGGGGCCAACGTCCTGACTTTC	CASSFEGSGANVLTF
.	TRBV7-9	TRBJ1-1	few	TGTGCCAGCAGCTTAGGGTGGAGGGAAAAAACTGAAGCTTTCTTT	CASSLGWREKTEAFF
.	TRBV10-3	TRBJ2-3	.	TGTGCCATCGGTACGGGGACCACAGATACGCAGTATTTT	CAIGTGTTDTQYF
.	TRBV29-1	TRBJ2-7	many	TGCAGCGTTGTGGCAGGGATCAACGAGCAGTACTTC	CSVVAGINEQYF
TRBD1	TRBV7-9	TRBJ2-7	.	TGTGCCAGCAGCCTCAGGACAGGGGGAAAGTACGAGCAGTACTTC	CASSLRTGGKYEQYF
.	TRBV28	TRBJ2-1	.	TGTGCCAGCACCCTAAGCGGCCTCTCCTACAATGAGCAGTTCTTC	CASTLSGLSYNEQFF
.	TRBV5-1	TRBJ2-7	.	TGCGCCAGCAGCTTAAGAGGAGAGGCCTACGAGCAGTACTTC	CASSLRGEAYEQYF
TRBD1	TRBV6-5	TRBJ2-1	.	TGTGCCAGCAGTTTGGGACAGGGCATGTTTAATGAGCAGTTCTTC	CASSLGQGMFNEQFF
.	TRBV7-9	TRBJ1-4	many	TGTGCCAGCTCAACCGGAGGGACTATTGGAAAACTGTTTTTT	CASSTGGTIGKLFF
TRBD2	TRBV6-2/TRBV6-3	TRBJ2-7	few	TGTGCCAGCAGTTACGGGACTAGCGGGGGGGCCATCTACGAGCAGTACTTC	CASSYGTSGGAIYEQYF
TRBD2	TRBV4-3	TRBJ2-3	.	TGCGCCAGCAGCCATTCCCTAGCGGCAACTACAGATACGCAGTATTTT	CASSHSLAATTDTQYF
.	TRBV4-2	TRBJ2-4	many	TGTGCCAGCAGCCAAGCTACTAGTGGAGACATTCAGTACTTC	CASSQATSGDIQYF
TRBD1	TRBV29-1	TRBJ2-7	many	TGCAGCGTTGAAGCTGGGGCGACAGGGGAGACCTACGAGCAGTACTTC	CSVEAGATGETYEQYF
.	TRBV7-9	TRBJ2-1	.	TGTGCCAGCAGCCCCGGGACTCAACACAATGAGCAGTTCTTC	CASSPGTQHNEQFF
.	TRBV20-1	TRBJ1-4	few	TGCAGTGCTACAAATCCGAGGGTAACTAATGAAAAACTGTTTTTT	CSATNPRVTNEKLFF
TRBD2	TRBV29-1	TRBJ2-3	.	TGCAGCGTTGTGGGACTAGCGGGGTCTAGCACAGATACGCAGTATTTT	CSVVGLAGSSTDTQYF
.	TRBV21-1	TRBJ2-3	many	TGTGCCAGCAGCAAACGGAGGAGGGAGGTGCGCACAGATACGCAGTATTTT	CASSKRRREVRTDTQYF
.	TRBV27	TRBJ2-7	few	TGTGCCAGCAGTCCGCGGGGCTTCTACGAGCAGTACTTC	CASSPRGFYEQYF
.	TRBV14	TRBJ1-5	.	TGTGCCAGCAGCCAAGAACCGTTCATTCAGCCCCAGCATTTT	CASSQEPFIQPQHF
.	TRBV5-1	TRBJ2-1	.	TGCGCCAGCAGCTTGGTCGGCAGGTACTCCTACAATGAGCAGTTCTTC	CASSLVGRYSYNEQFF
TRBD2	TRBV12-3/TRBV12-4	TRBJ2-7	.	TGTGCCAGCAGTTTCGGGAGGGGGAGCTCCTACGAGCAGTACTTC	CASSFGRGSSYEQYF
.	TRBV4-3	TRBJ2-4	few	TGCGCCAGCAGCCAAGGGTTACAGCAAGCCAAAAACATTCAGTACTTC	CASSQGLQQAKNIQYF
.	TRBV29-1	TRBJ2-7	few	TGCAGCGTTGTAAGGGGGAGCCACGAGCAGTACTTC	CSVVRGSHEQYF
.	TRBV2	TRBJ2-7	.	TGTGCCAGCATTGGGGGGCGCGGGATGTACGAGCAGTACTTC	CASIGGRGMYEQYF
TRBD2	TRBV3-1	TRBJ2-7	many	TGTGCCAGCAGCCAAGGAGCGGGGGCAACCGGGGACGAGCAGTACTTC	CASSQGAGATGDEQYF
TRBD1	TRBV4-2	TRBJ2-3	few	TGTGCCAGCAGCCCCCGGACAGGGGACACAGATACGCAGTATTTT	CASSPRTGDTDTQYF
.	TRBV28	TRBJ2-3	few	TGTGCCAGCAGTTTTCGTATCCCAGATACGCAGTATTTT	CASSFRIPDTQYF
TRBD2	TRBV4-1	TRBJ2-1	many	TGCGCCAGCGGCCCTCGGACTAGCGGGCCCTACAATGAGCAGTTCTTC	CASGPRTSGPYNEQFF
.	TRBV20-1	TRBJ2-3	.	TGCAGTGCTAGAGCCAGGACAGACTACTACACAGATACGCAGTATTTT	CSARARTDYYTDTQYF
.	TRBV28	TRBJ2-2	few	TGTGCCAGCAGCGACAGGCGCCCCGGGGAGCTGTTTTTT	CASSDRRPGELFF
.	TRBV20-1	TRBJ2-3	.	TGCAGTGCTTTTTTTGTAGATACGCAGTATTTT	CSAFFVDTQYF
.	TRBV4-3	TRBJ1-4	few	TGCGCCAGCAGCCAAGTCGTGACCGGGGATGAAAAACTGTTTTTT	CASSQVVTGDEKLFF
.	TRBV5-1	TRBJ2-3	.	TGCGCCAGCAGCTTGGTCGGTCCGGCTAGCTTTGTAGAGACGCAGTATTTT	CASSLVGPASFVETQYF
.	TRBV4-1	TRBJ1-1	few	TGCGCCAGCAGCCAAGGGTTGGGCAGGGCTAACACTGAAGCTTTCTTT	CASSQGLGRANTEAFF
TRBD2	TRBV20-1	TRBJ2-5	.	TGCAGTGCTAAACTAGCGGGAAGCACCACAGGGGAGACCCAGTACTTC	CSAKLAGSTTGETQYF
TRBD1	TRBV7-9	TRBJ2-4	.	TGTGCCAGCAGCCCCCAGGGGGAGCTAGCCAAAAACATTCAGTACTTC	CASSPQGELAKNIQYF
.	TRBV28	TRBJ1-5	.	TGTGCCAGCAGTTCCAACCCAGAAAGGACAGCAGGGCCCCAGCATTTT	CASSSNPERTAGPQHF
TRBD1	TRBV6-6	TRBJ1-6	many	TGTGCCAGCAGTAACCTACAGGGGTATAATTCACCCCTCCACTTT	CASSNLQGYNSPLHF
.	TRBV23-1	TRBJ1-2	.	TGCGCCAGCAGTCAATATCCCGCAGGGCCTTATGGCTACACCTTC	CASSQYPAGPYGYTF
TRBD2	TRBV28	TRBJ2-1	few	TGTGCCAGCAGCCCTAGCGGGGTAAATGAGCAGTTCTTC	CASSPSGVNEQFF
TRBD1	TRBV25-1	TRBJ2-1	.	TGTGCCAGCAGTGAATTACAGGGGGGAAGTAATGAGCAGTTCTTC	CASSELQGGSNEQFF
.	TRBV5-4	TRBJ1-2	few	TGTGCCAGCAAATCCCCCGGGGAGGGGGGCAAGTATGGCTACACCTTC	CASKSPGEGGKYGYTF
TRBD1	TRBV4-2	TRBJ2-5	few	TGTGCCAGCAGCCAAGATACGTCCGGGACAGGGGGCGGCGAGACCCAGTACTTC	CASSQDTSGTGGGETQYF
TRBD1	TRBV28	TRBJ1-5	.	TGTGCCAGCAGTTTACCTACAGGGGCTGGACAGCCCCAGCATTTT	CASSLPTGAGQPQHF
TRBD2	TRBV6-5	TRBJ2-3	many	TGTGCCAGCAGTCGGGGAGGGCCCACAGATACGCAGTATTTT	CASSRGGPTDTQYF
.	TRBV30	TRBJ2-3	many	TGTGCCTGGAGTTTAACTACCATCAACACAGATACGCAGTATTTT	CAWSLTTINTDTQYF
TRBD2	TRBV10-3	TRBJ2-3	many	TGTGCCATCGCTCCTCTAGCGGGAGGGAAGGAGGATACGCAGTATTTT	CAIAPLAGGKEDTQYF
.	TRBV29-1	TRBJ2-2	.	TGCAGCGTTGCTTGGGACTTCGGAACGAACACCGGGGAGCTGTTTTTT	CSVAWDFGTNTGELFF
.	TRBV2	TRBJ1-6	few	TGTGCCAGCAGTGAAAACAGGGTCAATTCACCCCTCCACTTT	CASSENRVNSPLHF
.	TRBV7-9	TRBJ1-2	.	TGTGCCAGCAGCTTAGGGGCAGGCGTCGACTATGGCTACACCTTC	CASSLGAGVDYGYTF
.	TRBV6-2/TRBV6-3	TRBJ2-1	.	TGTGCCAGCAGTTACGCTGTTCTGCCTCCCTCCTACAATGAGCAGTTCTTC	CASSYAVLPPSYNEQFF
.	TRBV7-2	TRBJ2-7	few	TGTGCCAGCAGCGCAGACAGGAACCGCTACGAGCAGTACTTC	CASSADRNRYEQYF
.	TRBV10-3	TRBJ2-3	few	TGTGCCATCAGTGAGTCTAGGGATACGCAGTATTTT	CAISESRDTQYF